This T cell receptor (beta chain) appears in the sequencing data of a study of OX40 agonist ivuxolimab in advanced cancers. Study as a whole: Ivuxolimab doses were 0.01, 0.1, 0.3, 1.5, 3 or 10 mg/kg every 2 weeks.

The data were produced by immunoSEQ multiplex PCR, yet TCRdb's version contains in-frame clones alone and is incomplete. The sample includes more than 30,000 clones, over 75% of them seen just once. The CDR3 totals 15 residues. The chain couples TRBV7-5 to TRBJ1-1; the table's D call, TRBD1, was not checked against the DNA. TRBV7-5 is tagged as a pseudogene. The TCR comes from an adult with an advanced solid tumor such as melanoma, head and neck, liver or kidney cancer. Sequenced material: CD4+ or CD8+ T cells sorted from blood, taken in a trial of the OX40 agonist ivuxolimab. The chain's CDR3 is CARSLLGGRGTEAFF. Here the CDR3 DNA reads TGTGCCAGAAGCTTACTTGGGGGCCGGGGTACTGAAGCTTTCTTT.